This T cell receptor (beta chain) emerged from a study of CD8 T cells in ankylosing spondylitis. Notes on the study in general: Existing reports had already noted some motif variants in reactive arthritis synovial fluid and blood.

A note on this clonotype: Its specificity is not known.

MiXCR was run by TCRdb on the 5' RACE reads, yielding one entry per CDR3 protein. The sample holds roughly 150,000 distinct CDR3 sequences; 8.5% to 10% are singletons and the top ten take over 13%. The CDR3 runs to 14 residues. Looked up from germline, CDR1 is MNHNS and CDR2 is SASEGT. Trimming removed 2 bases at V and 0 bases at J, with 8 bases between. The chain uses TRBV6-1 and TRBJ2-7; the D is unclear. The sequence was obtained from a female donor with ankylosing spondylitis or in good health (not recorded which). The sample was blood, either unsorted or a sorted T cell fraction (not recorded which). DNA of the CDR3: TGTGCCAGCAGTGAATACGGCGGCTCCTACGAGCAGTACTTC. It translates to CASSEYGGSYEQYF.